This TCR beta chain appears in the sequencing data of a study of blood T cells in healthy people across ages. A second PCR of 7 to 11 cycles used a sample-barcoded 5' primer and a J-beta primer mix. TCRdb processed the 5' RACE reads anew with MiXCR; each CDR3 protein has one entry. The sample holds 600,000 to 900,000 distinct CDR3 sequences, about a quarter seen once. V shed 6 bases and J 2 bases; nucleotides not matched to a gene: 17. Germline V gives CDR1 SQVTM, CDR2 ANQGSEA. This CDR3 region has 17 residues. The same data also went into a second study, on T cells of mothers and their children. That source reports: In each mother, TCR beta CDR3 reads exceeded 9 million; in each child, they numbered approximately 3 million.

The sequence derives from a boy between 10 and 17 years old in good health. The chain joins TRBV29-1 to TRBJ2-7, with 9 bases lining up with TRBD1. The sequencing input was blood. DNA for the CDR3: TGCAGCGTCCTACTAACTCGTTGGGACAGGGTAACCTACGAGCAGTACTTC. As protein: CSVLLTRWDRVTYEQYF.